This record concerns one T cell receptor beta chain sequence. In the study's own analysis: Amplification of reference gene primers provided the estimated nucleated cell counts. The table came from immunoSEQ multiplex PCR; TCRdb's copy has only in-frame clones and leaves some out. Clone size and V and J calls were adopted from that table, with D and trimming inferred from the DNA. The repertoire holds about 200,000 clones, with 83% as singletons. CDR1 is SGHAT and CDR2 is FQNNGV in the germline V gene. The V gene lost 3 bases and the J gene lost 5 bases, with 13 bases spanning the gap. This CDR3 has 14 amino acids. The sample is drawn from a study of blood T cell repertoires in COVID-19. Overall study: COVID-19 samples, acute and convalescent, were from the United States, Italy and Spain. In each case, the material was cDNA or gDNA derived from T cells, B-cell-depleted T cells, or PBMCs.

The rearrangement links TRBV11-2 to TRBJ1-1; a possible D gene is TRBD1 (5 bases). This sequence was found in a woman in her forties with active or convalescent COVID-19. Input material: peripheral blood. CDR3 nucleotides: TGTGCCAGCAGCTTTGGGCAGGGAAAGACTGAAGCTTTCTTT. It translates to CASSFGQGKTEAFF. Drawing the rest from reference TRBV11-2 and TRBJ1-1, the complete variable domain is EAGVAQSPRYKIIEKRQSVAFWCNPISGHATLYWYQQILGQGPKLLIQFQNNGVVDDSQLPKDRFSAERLKGVDSTLKIQPAKLEDSAVYLCASSFGQGKTEAFFGQGTRLTVV.